This TCR beta chain was retrieved from a study of vaccination and CD4 T cells after COVID-19. Remarks on this clonotype: Its antigen is undetermined.

With the Oncomine TCR Beta short-read assay, DNA from cultured CD4+ T cells was sequenced. TCRdb ran MiXCR on the PCR reads and lists one entry per CDR3 protein. Of more than 9,500 distinct CDR3 sequences listed, 45% are singletons. Treatment meaning: approximately 11-day PBMC culture with coronavirus spike peptide pools or control peptides (ViraFEST assay). The material sequenced was cultured CD4+ T cells from blood, taken after SARS-CoV-2 vaccination. This TCR came from a human donor with COVID-19.

CDR3: CASSQVFPGNTIYF. The CDR3 DNA sequence: TGTGCCAGCAGTCAGGTGTTCCCTGGAAACACCATATATTTT. The chain employs TRBV6-1 and TRBJ1-3; D remains ambiguous. This CDR3 region has 14 residues. Germline V gives CDR1 MNHNS, CDR2 SASEGT. The V end lost 5 bases, the J end lost 2 bases, and 10 bases lay between the germline ends.